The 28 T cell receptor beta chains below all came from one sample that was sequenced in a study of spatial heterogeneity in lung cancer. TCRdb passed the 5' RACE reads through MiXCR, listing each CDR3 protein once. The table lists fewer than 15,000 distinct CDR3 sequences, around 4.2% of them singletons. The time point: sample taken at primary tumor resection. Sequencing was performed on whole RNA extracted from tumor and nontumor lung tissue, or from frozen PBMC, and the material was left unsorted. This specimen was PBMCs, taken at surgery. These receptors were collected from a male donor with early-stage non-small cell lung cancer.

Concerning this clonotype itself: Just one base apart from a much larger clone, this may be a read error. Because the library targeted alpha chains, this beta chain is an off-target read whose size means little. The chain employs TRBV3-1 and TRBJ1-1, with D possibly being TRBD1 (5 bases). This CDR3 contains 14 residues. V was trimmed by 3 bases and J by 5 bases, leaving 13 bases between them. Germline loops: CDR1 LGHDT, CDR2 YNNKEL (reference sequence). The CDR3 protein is CASSQRQRGTEAFF. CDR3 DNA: TGTGCCAGCAGCCAGAGGCAGAGGGGTACTGAAGCTTTCTTT.

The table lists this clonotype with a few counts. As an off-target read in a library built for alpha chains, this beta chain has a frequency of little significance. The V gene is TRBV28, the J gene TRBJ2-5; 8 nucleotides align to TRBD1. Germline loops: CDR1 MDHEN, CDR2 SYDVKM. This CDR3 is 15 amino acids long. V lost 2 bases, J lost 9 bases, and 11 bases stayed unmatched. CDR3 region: CASSLADSNRGAQYF. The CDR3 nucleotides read TGTGCCAGCAGTTTAGCCGACTCTAACAGGGGGGCCCAGTACTTC.

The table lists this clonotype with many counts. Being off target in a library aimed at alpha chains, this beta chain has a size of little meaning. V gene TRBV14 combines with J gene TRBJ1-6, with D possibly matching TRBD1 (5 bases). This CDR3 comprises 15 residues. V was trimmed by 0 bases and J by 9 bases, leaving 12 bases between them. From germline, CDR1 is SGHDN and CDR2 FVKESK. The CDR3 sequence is CASSQEGTWGSPLHF. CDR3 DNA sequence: TGTGCCAGCAGCCAAGAGGGGACCTGGGGTTCACCCCTCCACTTT.

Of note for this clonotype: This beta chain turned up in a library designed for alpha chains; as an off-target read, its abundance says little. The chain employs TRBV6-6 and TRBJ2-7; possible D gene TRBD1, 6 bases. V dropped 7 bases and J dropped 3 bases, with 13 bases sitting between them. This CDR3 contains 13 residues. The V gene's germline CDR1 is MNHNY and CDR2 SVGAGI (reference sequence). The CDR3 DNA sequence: TGTGCCAGCAACAGGGACGTGCTCTACGAGCAGTACTTC. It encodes CASNRDVLYEQYF.

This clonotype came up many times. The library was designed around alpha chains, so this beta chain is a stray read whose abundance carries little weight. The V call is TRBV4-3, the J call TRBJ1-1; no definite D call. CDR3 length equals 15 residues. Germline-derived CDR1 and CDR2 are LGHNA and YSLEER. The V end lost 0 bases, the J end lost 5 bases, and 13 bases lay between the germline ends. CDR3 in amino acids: CASSQDRGKETEAFF. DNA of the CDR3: TGCGCCAGCAGCCAAGACCGGGGAAAGGAGACTGAAGCTTTCTTT.

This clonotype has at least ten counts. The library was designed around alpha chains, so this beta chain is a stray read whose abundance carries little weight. CDR3: CASSPRDLSIGETQYF. The DNA of the CDR3 is TGTGCCAGCTCACCGCGGGACTTAAGTATCGGGGAGACCCAGTACTTC. The genes are TRBV18 and TRBJ2-5; tentatively, D is TRBD2 (6 bases). CDR3 length: 16 amino acids. Looked up from germline, CDR1 is KGHSH and CDR2 is LQKENI. Deletions cut 3 bases from V and 5 bases from J, with 19 bases between.

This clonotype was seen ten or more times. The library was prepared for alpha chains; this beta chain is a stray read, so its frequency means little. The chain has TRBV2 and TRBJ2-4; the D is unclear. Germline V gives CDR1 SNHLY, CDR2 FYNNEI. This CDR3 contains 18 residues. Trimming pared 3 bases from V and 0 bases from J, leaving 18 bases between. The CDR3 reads CASSEGWSSRLAKNIQYF. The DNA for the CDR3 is TGTGCCAGCAGTGAGGGTTGGTCCAGTAGGCTAGCCAAAAACATTCAGTACTTC.

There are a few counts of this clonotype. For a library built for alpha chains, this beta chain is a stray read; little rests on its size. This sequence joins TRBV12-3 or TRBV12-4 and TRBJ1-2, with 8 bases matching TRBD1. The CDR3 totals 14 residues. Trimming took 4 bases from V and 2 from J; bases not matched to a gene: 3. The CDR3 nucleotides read TGTGCCAGCAGTTACTGGACAGGGAACTATGGCTACACCTTC. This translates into CASSYWTGNYGYTF.

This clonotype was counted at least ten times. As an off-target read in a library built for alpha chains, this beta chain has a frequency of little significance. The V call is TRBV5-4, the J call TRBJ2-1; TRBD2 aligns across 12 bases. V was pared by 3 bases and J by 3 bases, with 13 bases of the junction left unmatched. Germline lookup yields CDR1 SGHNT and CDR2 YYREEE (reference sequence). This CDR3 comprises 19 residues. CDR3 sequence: CASSSPSKGLAGRYNEQFF. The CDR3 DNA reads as TGTGCCAGCAGCTCCCCCAGTAAAGGACTAGCGGGACGCTACAATGAGCAGTTCTTC.

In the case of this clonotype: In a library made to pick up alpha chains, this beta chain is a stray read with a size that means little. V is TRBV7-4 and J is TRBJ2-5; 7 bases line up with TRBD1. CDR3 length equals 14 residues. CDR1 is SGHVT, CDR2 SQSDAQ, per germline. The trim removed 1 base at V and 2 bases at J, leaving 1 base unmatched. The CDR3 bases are TGTGCCAGCAGCTTAGAGGGGGCTCAAGAGACCCAGTACTTC. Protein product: CASSLEGAQETQYF.

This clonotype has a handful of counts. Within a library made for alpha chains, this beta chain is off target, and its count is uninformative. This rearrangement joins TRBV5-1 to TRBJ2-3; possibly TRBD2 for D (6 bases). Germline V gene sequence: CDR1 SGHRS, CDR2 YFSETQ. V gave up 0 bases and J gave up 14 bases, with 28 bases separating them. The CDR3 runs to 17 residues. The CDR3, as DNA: TGCGCCAGCAGCTTGGGGGCCAGCGGGTTCACAGAAGGACATGTGTATTTT. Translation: CASSLGASGFTEGHVYF.

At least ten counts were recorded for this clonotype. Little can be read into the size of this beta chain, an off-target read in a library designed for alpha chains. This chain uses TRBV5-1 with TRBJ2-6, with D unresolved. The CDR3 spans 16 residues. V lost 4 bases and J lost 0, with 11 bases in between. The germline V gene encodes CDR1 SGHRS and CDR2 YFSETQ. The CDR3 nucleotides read TGCGCCAGCAGCCCGGATCCCCCCTCTGGGGCCAACGTCCTGACTTTC. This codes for CASSPDPPSGANVLTF.

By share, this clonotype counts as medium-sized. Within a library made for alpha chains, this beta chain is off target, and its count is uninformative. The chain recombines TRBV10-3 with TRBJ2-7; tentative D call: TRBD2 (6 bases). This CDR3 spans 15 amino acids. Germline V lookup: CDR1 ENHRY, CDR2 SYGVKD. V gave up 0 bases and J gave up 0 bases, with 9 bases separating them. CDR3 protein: CAISESGGASYEQYF. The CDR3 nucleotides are TGTGCCATCAGTGAGTCGGGCGGGGCCTCCTACGAGCAGTACTTC.

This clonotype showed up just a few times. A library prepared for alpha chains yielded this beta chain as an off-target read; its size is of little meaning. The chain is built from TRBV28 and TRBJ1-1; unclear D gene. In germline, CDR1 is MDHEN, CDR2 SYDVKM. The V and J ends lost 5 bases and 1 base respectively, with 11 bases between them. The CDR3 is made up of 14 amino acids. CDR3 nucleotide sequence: TGTGCCAGCAGTCCGCGGAGAGCGAACACTGAAGCTTTCTTT. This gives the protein CASSPRRANTEAFF.

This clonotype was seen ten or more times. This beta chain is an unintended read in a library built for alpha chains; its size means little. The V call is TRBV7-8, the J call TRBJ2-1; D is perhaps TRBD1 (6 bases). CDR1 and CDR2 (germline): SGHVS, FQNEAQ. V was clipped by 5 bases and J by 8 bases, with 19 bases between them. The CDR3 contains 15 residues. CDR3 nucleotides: TGTGCCAGCAGCATGTACGGGACACCAAGGGATGAGCAGTTCTTC. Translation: CASSMYGTPRDEQFF. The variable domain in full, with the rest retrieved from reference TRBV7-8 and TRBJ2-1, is GAGVSQSPRYKVAKRGQDVALRCDPISGHVSLFWYQQALGQGPEFLTYFQNEAQLDKSGLPSDRFFAERPEGSVSTLKIQRTQQEDSAVYLCASSMYGTPRDEQFFGPGTRLTVL.

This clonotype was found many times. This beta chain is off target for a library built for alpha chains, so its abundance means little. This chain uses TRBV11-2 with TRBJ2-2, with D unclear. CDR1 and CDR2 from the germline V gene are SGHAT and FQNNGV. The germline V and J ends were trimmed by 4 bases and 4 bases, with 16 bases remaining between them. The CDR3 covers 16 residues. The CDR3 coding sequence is TGTGCCAGCAGCTACCCTTTGAGAACAAGCACCGGGGAGCTGTTTTTT. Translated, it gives CASSYPLRTSTGELFF.

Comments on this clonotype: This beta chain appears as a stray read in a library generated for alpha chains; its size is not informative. CDR3 in amino acids: CASSLAGRTAPNDGYTF. In nucleotides, the CDR3 is TGTGCCAGCAGCTTAGCGGGACGGACAGCCCCAAACGATGGCTACACCTTC. This chain connects TRBV7-8 to TRBJ1-2; D perhaps matches TRBD1 (6 bases). In germline, CDR1 is SGHVS, CDR2 FQNEAQ. Trimming took off 0 bases at V and 6 bases at J, with 20 bases between the two ends. There are 17 residues in the CDR3.

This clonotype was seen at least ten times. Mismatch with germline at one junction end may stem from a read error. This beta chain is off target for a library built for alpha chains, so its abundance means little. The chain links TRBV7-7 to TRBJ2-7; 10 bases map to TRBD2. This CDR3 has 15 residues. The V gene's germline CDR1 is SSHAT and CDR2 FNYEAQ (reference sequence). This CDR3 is CASSLGLADSYEQYF. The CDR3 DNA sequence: TGTGCTAGCAGCCTCGGACTAGCGGACTCCTACGAGCAGTACTTC.

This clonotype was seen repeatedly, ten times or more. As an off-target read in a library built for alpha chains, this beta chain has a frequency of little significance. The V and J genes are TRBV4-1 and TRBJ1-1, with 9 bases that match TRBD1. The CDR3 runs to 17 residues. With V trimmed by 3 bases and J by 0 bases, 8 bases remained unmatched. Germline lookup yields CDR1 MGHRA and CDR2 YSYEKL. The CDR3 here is CASSHSGTGNMNTEAFF. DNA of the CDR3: TGCGCCAGCAGCCATTCCGGGACAGGGAATATGAACACTGAAGCTTTCTTT.

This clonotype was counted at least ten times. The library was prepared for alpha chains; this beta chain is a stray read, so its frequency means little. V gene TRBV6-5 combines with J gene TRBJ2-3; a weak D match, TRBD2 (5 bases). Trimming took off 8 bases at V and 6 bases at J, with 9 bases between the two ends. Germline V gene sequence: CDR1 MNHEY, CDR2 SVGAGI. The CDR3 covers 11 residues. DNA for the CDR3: TGTGCCAGCTCAGCGGCCGATACGCAGTATTTT. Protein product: CASSAADTQYF.

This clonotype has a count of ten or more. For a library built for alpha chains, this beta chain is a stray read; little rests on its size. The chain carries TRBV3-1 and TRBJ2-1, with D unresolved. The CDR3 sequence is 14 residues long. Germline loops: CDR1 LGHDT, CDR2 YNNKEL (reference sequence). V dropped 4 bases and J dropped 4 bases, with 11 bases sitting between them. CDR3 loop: CASSPRPNYNEQFF. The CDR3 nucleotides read TGTGCCAGCAGCCCCCGCCCTAATTACAATGAGCAGTTCTTC.

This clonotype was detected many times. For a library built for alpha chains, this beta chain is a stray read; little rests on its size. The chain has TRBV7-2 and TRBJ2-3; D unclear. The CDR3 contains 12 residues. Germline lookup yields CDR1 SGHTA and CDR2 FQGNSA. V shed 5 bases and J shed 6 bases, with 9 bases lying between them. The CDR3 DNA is TGTGCCAGCAGCCCCCGGACGGATACGCAGTATTTT. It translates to CASSPRTDTQYF.

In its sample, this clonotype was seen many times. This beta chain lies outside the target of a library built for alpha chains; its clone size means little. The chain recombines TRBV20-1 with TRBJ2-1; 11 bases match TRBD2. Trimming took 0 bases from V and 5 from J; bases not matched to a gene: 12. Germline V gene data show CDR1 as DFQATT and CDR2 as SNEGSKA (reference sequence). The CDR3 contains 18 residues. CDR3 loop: CSARDSVMGLAVNNEQFF. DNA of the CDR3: TGCAGTGCTAGAGATTCTGTAATGGGACTAGCGGTTAACAATGAGCAGTTCTTC.

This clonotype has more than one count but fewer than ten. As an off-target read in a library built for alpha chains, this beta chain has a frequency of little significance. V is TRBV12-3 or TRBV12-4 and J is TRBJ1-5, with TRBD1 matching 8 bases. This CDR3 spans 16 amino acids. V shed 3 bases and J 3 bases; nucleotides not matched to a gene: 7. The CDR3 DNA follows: TGTGCCAGCAGTTTTGGAGCCAGGGGGCTCAATCAGCCCCAGCATTTT. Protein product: CASSFGARGLNQPQHF.

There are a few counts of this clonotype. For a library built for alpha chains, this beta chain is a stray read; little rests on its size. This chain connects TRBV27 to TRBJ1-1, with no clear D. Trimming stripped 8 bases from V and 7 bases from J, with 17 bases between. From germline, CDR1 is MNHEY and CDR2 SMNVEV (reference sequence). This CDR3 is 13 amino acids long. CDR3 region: CASPSGGLHEAFF. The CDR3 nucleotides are TGTGCCAGCCCCTCGGGCGGACTTCATGAAGCTTTCTTT.

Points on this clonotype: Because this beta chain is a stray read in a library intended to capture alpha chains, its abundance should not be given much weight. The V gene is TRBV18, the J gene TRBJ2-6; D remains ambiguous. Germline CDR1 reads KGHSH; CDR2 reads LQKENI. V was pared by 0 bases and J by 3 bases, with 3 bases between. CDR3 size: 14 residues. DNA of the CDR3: TGTGCCAGCTCACCACCGGGTGGGGCCAACGTCCTGACTTTC. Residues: CASSPPGGANVLTF.

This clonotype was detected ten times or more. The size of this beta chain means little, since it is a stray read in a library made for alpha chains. The CDR3 nucleotides are TGTGCCAGCAGCCAAGCCCTCGGGTGGGGGGCAACCAATGAGCAGTTCTTC. Encoded protein: CASSQALGWGATNEQFF. The chain carries TRBV3-1 and TRBJ2-1, with D perhaps being TRBD1 or TRBD2 (6 bases each). In germline, CDR1 is LGHDT, CDR2 YNNKEL (reference sequence). The CDR3 has 17 residues. Trimming pared 1 base from V and 6 bases from J, leaving 19 bases between.

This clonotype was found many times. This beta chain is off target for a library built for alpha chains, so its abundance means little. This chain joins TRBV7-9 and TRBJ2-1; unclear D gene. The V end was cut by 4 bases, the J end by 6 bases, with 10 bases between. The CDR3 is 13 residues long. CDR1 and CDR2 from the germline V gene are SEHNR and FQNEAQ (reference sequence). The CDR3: CASSSYITNEQFF. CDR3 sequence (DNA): TGTGCCAGCAGCTCCTACATAACCAATGAGCAGTTCTTC.